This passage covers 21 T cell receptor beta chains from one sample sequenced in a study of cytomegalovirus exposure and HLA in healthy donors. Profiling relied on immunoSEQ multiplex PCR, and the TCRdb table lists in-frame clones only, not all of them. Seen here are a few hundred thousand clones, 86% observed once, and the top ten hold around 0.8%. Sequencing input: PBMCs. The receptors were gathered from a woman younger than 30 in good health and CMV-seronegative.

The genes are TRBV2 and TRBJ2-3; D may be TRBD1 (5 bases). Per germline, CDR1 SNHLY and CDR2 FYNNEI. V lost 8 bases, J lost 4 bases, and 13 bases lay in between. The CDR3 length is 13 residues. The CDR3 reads CASPTEASDTQYF. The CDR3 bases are TGTGCCAGCCCGACAGAGGCCTCAGATACGCAGTATTTT.

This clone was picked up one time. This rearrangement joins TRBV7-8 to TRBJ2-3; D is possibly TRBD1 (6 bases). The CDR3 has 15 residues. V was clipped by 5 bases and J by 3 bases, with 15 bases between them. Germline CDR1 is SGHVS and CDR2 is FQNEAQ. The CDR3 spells CASSLGTLGTDTQYF. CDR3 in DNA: TGTGCCAGCAGCCTAGGGACATTAGGGACAGATACGCAGTATTTT.

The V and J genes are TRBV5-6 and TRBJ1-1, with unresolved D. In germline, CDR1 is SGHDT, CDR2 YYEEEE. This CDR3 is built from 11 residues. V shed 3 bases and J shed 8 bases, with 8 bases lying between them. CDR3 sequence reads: CASSYTSEAFF. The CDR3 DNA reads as TGTGCCAGCAGCTATACATCAGAAGCTTTCTTT.

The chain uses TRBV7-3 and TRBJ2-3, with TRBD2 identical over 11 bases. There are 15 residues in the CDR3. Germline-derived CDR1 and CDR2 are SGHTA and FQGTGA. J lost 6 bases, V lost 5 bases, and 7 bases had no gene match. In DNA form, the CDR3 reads TGTGCCAGCAGCGACGGTAGCGGGAGGGCCGATACGCAGTATTTT. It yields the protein CASSDGSGRADTQYF.

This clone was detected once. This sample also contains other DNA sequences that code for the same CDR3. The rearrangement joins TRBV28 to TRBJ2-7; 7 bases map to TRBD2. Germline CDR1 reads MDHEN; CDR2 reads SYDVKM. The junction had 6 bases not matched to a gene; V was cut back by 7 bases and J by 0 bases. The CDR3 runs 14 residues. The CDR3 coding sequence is TGTGCCAGCACCCCTAGCGGAAACTCCTACGAGCAGTACTTC. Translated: CASTPSGNSYEQYF.

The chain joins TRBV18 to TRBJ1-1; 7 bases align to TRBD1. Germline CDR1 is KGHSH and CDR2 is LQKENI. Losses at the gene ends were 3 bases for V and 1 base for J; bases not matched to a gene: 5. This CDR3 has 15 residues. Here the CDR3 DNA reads TGTGCCAGCTCACCCGAGACAGGGACGAACACTGAAGCTTTCTTT. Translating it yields CASSPETGTNTEAFF.

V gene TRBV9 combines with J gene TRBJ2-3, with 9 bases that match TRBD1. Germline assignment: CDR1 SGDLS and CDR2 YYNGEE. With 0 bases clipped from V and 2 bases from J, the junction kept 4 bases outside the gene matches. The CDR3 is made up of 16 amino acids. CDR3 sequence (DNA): TGTGCCAGCAGCGTAGAAGGACAGGGGACCACAGATACGCAGTATTTT. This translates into CASSVEGQGTTDTQYF.

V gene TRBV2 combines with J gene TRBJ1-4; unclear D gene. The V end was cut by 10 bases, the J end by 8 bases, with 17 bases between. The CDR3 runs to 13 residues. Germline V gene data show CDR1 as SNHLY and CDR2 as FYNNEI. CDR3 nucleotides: TGTGCCAACACGGACGGAGGGAAGGAAAAACTGTTTTTT. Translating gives CANTDGGKEKLFF.

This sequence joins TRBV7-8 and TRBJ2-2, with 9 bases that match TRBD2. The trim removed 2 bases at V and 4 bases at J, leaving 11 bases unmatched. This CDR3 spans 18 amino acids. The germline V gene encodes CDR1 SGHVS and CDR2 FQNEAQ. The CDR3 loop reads CASSLPLSGRGSTGELFF. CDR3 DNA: TGTGCCAGCAGCTTACCGCTTAGCGGGAGAGGGTCCACCGGGGAGCTGTTTTTT.

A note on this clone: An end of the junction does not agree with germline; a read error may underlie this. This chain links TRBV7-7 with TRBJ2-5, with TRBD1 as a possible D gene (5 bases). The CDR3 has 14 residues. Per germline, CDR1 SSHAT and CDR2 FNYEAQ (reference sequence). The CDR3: CASSLADRGETQYF. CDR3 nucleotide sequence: TGTGCTAGCAGCTTAGCCGATAGGGGAGAGACCCAGTACTTC.

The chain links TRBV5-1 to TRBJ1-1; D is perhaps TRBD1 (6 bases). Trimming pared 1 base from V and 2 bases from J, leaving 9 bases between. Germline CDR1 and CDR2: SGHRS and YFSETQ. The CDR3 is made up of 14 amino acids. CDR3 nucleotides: TGCGCCAGCAGCTTGTGGGACATTAACACTGAAGCTTTCTTT. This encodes CASSLWDINTEAFF. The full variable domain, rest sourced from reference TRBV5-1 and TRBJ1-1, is KAGVTQTPRYLIKTRGQQVTLSCSPISGHRSVSWYQQTPGQGLQFLFEYFSETQRNKGNFPGRFSGRQFSNSRSEMNVSTLELGDSALYLCASSLWDINTEAFFGQGTRLTVV.

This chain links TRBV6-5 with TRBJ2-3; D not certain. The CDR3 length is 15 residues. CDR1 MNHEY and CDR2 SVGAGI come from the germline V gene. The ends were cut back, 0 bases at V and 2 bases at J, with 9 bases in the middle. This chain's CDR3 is CASSYSSRYTDTQYF. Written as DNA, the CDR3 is TGTGCCAGCAGTTACTCATCCAGGTACACAGATACGCAGTATTTT.

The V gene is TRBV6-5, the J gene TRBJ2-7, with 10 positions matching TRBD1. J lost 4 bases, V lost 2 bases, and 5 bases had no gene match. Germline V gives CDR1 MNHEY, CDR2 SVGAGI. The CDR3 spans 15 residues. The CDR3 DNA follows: TGTGCCAGCAGTTACAGCGGACAGGGGGGATACGAGCAGTACTTC. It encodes CASSYSGQGGYEQYF.

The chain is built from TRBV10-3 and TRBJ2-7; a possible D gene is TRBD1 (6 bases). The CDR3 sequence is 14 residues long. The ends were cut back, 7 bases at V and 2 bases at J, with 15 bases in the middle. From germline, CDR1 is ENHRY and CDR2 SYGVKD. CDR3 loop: CAITTGNAPYEQYF. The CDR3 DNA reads TGTGCCATCACTACAGGGAATGCTCCCTACGAGCAGTACTTC.

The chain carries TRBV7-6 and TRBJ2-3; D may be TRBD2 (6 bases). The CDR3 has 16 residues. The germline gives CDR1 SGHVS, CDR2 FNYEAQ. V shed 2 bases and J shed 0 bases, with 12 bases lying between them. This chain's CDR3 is CASSLSLSGSTDTQYF. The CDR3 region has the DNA TGTGCCAGCAGCTTATCACTCAGCGGGAGCACAGATACGCAGTATTTT.

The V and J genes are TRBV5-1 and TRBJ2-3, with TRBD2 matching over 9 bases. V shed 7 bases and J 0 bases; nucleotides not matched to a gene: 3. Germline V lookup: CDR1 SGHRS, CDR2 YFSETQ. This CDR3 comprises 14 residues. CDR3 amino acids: CASRLAVSTDTQYF. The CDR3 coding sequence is TGCGCCAGCCGACTAGCGGTAAGCACAGATACGCAGTATTTT.

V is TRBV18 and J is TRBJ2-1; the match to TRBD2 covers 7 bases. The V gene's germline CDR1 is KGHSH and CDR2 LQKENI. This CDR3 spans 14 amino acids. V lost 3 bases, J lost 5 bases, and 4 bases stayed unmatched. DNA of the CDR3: TGTGCCAGCTCACCCCTAGCGGAACACAATGAGCAGTTCTTC. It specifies CASSPLAEHNEQFF.

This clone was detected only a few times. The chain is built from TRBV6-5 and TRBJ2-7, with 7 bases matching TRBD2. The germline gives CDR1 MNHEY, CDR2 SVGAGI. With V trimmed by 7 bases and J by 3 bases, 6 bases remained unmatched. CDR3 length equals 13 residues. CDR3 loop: CASKAGPLYEQYF. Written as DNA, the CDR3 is TGTGCCAGCAAAGCGGGACCCCTCTACGAGCAGTACTTC.

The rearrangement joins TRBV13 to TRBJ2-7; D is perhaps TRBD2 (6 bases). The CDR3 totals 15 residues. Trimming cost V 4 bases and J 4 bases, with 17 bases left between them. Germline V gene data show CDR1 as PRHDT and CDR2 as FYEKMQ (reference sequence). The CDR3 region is CASSSQLQGGYEQYF. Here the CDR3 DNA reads TGTGCCAGCAGCTCCCAGCTGCAGGGAGGATACGAGCAGTACTTC. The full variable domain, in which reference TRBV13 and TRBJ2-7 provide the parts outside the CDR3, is AAGVIQSPRHLIKEKRETATLKCYPIPRHDTVYWYQQGPGQDPQFLISFYEKMQSDKGSIPDRFSAQQFSDYHSELNMSSLELGDSALYFCASSSQLQGGYEQYFGPGTRLTVT.

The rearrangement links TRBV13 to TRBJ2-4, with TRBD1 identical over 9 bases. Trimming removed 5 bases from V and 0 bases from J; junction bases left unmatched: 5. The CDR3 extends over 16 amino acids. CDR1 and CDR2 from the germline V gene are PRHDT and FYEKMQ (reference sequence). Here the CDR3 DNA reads TGTGCCAGCAGCGAAGGGACAGGGCTAGCCAAAAACATTCAGTACTTC. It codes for CASSEGTGLAKNIQYF.

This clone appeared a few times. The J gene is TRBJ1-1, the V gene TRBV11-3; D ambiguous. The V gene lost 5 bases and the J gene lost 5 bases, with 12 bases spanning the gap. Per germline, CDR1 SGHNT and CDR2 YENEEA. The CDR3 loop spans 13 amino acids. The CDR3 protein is CASSADQWTEAFF. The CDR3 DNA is TGTGCCAGCAGCGCGGATCAATGGACTGAAGCTTTCTTT.